The T cell receptor (beta chain) described here comes from a study of glioma-infiltrating T cells after dendritic cell vaccination. About the study: Between about 2002 and 2012, patients got autologous tumor lysate-pulsed dendritic cell vaccines.

Germline V gene sequence: CDR1 SGHRS, CDR2 YFSETQ. This CDR3 spans 17 amino acids. V shed 2 bases and J shed 8 bases, with 23 bases lying between them. Data came from immunoSEQ multiplex PCR; TCRdb stores just in-frame clones and leaves some out. The table has about 92,000 clones, 70% to 90% seen once; the top ten hold about a sixth. This chain joins TRBV5-1 and TRBJ2-1; a weak D match, TRBD1 (5 bases). This TCR came from a human donor with glioblastoma. Sequencing was performed on blood, taken before dendritic cell vaccination. The CDR3 DNA is TGCGCCAGCAGCTTTGCTATCGGGTCCCAGGGCGATCATGAGCAGTTCTTC. Translation: CASSFAIGSQGDHEQFF.